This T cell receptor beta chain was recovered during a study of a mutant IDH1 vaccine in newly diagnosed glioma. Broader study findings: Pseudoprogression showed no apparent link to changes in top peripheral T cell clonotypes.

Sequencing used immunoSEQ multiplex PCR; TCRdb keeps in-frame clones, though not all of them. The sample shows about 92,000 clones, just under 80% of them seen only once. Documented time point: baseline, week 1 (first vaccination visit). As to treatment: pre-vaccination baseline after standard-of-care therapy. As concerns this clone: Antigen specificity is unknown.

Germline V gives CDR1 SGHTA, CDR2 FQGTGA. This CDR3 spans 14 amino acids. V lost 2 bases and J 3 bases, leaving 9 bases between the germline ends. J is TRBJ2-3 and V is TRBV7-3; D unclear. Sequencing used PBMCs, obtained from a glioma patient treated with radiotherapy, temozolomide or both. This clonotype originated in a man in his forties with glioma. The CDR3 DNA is TGTGCCAGCAGCTTAGGAACTGGAACAGATACGCAGTATTTT. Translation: CASSLGTGTDTQYF.